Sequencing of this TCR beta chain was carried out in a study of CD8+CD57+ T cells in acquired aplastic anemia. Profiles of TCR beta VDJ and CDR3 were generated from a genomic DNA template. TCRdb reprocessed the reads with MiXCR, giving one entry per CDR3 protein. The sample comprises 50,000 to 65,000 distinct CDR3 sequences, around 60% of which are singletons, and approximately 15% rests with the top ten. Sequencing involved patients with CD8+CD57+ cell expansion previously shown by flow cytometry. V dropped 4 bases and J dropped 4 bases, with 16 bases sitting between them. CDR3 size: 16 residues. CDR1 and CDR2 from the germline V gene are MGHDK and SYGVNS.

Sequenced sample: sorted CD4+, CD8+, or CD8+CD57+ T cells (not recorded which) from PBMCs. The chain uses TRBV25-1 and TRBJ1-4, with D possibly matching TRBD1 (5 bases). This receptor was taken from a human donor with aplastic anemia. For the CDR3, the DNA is TGTGCCAGCAGTGGCGGGACGGAAACTGGTAATGAAAAACTGTTTTTT. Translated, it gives CASSGGTETGNEKLFF.